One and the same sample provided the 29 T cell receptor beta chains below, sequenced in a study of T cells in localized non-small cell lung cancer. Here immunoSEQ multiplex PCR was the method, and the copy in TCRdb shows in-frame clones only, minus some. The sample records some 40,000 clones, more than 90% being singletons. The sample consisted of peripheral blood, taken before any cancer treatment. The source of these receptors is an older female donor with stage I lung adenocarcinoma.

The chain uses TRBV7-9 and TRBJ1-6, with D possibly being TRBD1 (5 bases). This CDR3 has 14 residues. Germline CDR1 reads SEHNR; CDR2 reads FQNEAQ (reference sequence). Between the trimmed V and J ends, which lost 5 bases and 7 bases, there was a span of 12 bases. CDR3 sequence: CASSPDNPNSPLHF. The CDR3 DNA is TGTGCCAGCAGCCCGGACAATCCCAATTCACCCCTCCACTTT.

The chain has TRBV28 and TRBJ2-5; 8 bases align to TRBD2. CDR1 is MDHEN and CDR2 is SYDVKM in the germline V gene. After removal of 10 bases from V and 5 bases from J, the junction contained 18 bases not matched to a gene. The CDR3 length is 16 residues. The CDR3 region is CATEGAERGRGETQYF. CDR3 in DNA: TGTGCCACCGAAGGGGCGGAGCGGGGGAGGGGCGAGACCCAGTACTTC.

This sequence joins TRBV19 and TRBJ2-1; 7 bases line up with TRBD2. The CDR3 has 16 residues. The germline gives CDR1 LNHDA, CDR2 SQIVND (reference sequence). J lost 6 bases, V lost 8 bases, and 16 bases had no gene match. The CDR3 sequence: CASSRFSGERSNEQFF. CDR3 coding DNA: TGTGCCAGTTCCCGCTTCAGCGGGGAGAGAAGCAATGAGCAGTTCTTC.

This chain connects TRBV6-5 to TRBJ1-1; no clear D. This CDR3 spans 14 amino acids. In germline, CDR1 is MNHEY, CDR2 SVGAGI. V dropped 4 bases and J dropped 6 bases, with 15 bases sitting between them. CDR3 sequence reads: CASSSRGRASEAFF. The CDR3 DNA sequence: TGTGCCAGCAGTTCCCGAGGGAGGGCATCTGAAGCTTTCTTT.

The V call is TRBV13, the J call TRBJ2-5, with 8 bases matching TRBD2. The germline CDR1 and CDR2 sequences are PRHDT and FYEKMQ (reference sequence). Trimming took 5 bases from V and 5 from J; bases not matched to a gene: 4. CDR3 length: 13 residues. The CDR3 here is CASSVTSVETQYF. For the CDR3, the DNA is TGTGCCAGCAGCGTGACTAGCGTGGAGACCCAGTACTTC.

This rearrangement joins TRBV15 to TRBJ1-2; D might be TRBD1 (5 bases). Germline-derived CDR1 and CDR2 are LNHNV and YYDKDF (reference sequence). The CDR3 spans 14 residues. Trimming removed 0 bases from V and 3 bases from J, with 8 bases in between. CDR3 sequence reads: CATSRDRVDYGYTF. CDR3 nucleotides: TGTGCCACCAGCAGAGACAGGGTCGACTATGGCTACACCTTC.

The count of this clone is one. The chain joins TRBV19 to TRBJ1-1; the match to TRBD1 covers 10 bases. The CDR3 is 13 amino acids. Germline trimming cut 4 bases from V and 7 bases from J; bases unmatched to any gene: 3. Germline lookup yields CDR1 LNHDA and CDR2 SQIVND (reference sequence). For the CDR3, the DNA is TGTGCCAGTAGTACCGGACAGGGGGATGAAGCTTTCTTT. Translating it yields CASSTGQGDEAFF.

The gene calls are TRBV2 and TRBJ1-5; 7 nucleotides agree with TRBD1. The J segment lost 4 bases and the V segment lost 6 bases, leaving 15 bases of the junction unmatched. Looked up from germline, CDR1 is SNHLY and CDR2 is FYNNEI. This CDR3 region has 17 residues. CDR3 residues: CASRDRTGATTNQPQHF. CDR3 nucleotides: TGTGCCAGCAGGGACCGTACAGGGGCGACCACGAATCAGCCCCAGCATTTT.

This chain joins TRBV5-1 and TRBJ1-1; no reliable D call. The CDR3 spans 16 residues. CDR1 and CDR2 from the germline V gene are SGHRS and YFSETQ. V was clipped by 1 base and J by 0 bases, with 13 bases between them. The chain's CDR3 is CASSLPPYSVNTEAFF. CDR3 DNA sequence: TGCGCCAGCAGCTTGCCTCCATACTCGGTGAACACTGAAGCTTTCTTT.

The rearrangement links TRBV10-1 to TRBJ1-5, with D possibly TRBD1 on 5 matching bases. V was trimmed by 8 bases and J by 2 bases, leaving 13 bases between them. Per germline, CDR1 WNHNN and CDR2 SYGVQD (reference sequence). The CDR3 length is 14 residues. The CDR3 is CASSSGQRNQPQHF. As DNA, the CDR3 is TGCGCCAGCTCATCGGGGCAACGCAATCAGCCCCAGCATTTT.

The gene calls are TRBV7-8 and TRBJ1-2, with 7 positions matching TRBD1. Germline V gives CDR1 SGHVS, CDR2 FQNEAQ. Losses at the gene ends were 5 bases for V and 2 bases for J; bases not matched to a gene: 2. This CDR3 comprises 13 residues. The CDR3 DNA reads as TGTGCCAGCAGCCCGGGACAGAACTATGGCTACACCTTC. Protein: CASSPGQNYGYTF.

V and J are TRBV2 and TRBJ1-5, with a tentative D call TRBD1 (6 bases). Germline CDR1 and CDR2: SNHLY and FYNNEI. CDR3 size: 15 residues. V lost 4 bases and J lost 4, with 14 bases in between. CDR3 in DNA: TGTGCCAGCAGTGTTTTAGGGACACATAATCAGCCCCAGCATTTT. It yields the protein CASSVLGTHNQPQHF.

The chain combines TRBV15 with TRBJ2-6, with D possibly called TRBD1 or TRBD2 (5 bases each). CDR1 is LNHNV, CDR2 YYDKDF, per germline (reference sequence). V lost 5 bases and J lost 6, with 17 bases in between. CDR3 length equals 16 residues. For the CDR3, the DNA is TGTGCCACCAGCGCAACCGGGGCCCGCCTGGCCAACGTCCTGACTTTC. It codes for CATSATGARLANVLTF.

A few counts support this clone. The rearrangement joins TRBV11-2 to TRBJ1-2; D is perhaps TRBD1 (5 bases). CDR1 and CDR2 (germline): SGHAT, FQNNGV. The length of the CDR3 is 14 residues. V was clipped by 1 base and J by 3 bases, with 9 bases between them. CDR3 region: CASSLGQGDYGYTF. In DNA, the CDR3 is TGTGCCAGCAGCTTAGGTCAGGGAGACTATGGCTACACCTTC.

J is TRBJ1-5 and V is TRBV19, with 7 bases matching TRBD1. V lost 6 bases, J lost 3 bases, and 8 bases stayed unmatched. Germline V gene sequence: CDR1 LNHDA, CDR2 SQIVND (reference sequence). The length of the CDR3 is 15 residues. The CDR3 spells CASRGRDRTNQPQHF. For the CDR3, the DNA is TGTGCCAGTAGAGGACGGGACAGAACCAATCAGCCCCAGCATTTT. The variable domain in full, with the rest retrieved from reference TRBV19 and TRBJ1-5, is DGGITQSPKYLFRKEGQNVTLSCEQNLNHDAMYWYRQDPGQGLRLIYYSQIVNDFQKGDIAEGYSVSREKKESFPLTVTSAQKNPTAFYLCASRGRDRTNQPQHFGDGTRLSIL.

The CDR3 sequence is CASSPGSPYEQYF. CDR3 coding DNA: TGTGCCAGCAGCCCGGGGTCCCCCTACGAGCAGTACTTC. J is TRBJ2-7 and V is TRBV5-6, with a possible D match to TRBD2 (5 bases). The CDR3 spans 13 residues. Germline assignment: CDR1 SGHDT and CDR2 YYEEEE. Deletions cut 4 bases from V and 2 bases from J, with 10 bases between.

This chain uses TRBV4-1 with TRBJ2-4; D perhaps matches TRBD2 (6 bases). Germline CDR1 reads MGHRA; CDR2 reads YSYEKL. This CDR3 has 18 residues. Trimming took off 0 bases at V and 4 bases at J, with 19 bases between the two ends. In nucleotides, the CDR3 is TGCGCCAGCAGCCAAGATGACCGCGTGGGGCGGGGTAAAAACATTCAGTACTTC. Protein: CASSQDDRVGRGKNIQYF.

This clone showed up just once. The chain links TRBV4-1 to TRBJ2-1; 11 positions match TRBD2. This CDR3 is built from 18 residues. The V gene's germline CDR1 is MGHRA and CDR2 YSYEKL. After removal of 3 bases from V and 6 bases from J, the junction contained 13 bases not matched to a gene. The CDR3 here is CASSQVAGGRGTANEQFF. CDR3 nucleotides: TGCGCCAGCAGCCAGGTAGCGGGGGGGCGCGGCACCGCCAATGAGCAGTTCTTC.

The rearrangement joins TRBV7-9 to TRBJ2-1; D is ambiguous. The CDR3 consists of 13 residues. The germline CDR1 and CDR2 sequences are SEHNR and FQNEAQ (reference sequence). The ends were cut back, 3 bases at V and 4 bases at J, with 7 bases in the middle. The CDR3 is CASSFGRYNEQFF. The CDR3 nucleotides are TGTGCCAGCAGCTTTGGCCGATACAATGAGCAGTTCTTC.

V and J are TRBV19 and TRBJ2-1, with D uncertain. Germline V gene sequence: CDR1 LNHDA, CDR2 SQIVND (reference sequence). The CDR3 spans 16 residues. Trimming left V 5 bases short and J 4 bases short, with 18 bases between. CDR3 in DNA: TGTGCCAGTAGTTCTCTTGGGTCCTCCGTTTACAATGAGCAGTTCTTC. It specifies CASSSLGSSVYNEQFF.

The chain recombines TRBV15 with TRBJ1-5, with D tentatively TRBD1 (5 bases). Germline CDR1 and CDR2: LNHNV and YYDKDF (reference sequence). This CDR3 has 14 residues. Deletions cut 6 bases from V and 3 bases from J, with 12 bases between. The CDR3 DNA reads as TGTGCCACCAGGGACGGAGGGGACAATCAGCCCCAGCATTTT. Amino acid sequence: CATRDGGDNQPQHF.

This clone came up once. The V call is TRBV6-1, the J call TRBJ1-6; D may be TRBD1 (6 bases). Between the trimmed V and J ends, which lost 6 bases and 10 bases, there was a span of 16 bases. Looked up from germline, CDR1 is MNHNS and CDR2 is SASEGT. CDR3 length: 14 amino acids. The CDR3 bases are TGTGCCAGCAGCCTACAGGGCGGCGGCTCACCCCTCCACTTT. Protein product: CASSLQGGGSPLHF.

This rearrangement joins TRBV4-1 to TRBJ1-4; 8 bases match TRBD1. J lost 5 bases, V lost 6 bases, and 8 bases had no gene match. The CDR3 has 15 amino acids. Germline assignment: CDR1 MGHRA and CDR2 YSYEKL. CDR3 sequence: CASRSTGTGNEKLFF. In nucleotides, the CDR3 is TGCGCCAGCAGATCGACCGGGACAGGAAATGAAAAACTGTTTTTT.

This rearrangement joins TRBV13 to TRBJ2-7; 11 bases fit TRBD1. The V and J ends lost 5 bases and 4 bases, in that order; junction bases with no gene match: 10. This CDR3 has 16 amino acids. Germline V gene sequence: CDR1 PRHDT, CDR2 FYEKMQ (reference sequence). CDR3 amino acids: CASSPNSGQGAYEQYF. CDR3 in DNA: TGTGCCAGCAGCCCAAACTCCGGACAGGGGGCTTACGAGCAGTACTTC.

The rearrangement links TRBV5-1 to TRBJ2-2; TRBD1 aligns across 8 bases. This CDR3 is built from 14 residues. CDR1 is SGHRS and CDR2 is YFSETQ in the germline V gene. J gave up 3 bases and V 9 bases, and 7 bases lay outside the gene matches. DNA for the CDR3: TGCGCCACCTACAGGGGGACGGACACCGGGGAGCTGTTTTTT. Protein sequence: CATYRGTDTGELFF.

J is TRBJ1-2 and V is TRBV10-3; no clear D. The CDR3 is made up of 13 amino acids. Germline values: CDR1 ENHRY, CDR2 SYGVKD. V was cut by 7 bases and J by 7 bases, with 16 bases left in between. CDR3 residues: CAITPGEGSGYTF. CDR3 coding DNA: TGTGCCATCACCCCCGGGGAAGGTAGTGGCTACACCTTC.

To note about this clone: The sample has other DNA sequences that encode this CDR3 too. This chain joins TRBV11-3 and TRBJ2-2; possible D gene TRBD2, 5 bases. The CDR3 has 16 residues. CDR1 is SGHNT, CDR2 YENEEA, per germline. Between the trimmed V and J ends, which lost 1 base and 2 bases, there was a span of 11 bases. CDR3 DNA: TGTGCCAGCAGCTTAGGACCGGGGTCCAACACCGGGGAGCTGTTTTTT. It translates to CASSLGPGSNTGELFF.

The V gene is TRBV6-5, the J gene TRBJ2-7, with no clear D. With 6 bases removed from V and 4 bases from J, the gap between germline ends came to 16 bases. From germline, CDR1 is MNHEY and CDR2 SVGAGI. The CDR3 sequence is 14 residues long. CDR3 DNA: TGTGCCAGCAGACCCGGCCAAACGAGGTACGAGCAGTACTTC. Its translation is CASRPGQTRYEQYF.

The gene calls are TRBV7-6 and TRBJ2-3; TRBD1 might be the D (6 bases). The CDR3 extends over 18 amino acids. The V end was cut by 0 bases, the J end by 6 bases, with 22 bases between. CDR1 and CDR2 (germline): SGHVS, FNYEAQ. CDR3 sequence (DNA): TGTGCCAGCAGCTTAGCCCGCCGGGACATCCCCCCGCCGGATACGCAGTATTTT. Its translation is CASSLARRDIPPPDTQYF.